Presented here are 22 T cell receptor beta chains from one specimen sequenced in a study of cytomegalovirus exposure and HLA in healthy donors. The PCR was carried out with 60 Vbeta primers and 13 Jbeta primers. Here immunoSEQ multiplex PCR was the method, and the copy in TCRdb shows in-frame clones only, minus some. Among 150,000 to 200,000 clones listed, around two thirds were seen once. The sequencing input was PBMCs. The receptors derive from a man between 35 and 55 years old in good health and CMV-seronegative.

The chain couples TRBV25-1 to TRBJ2-2; no clear D gene. CDR3 length equals 14 residues. Germline V gene sequence: CDR1 MGHDK, CDR2 SYGVNS. V lost 9 bases and J 0 bases, leaving 11 bases between the germline ends. The CDR3 spells CASTGRANTGELFF. CDR3 in DNA: TGTGCCAGTACGGGTCGCGCGAACACCGGGGAGCTGTTTTTT.

The CDR3 loop is CASSDSTRDTNQPQHF. CDR3 coding DNA: TGTGCCAGCAGTGACTCTACTAGGGACACCAATCAGCCCCAGCATTTT. This chain links TRBV6-4 with TRBJ1-5; a possible D gene is TRBD1 (6 bases). The CDR3 totals 16 residues. Germline V gene lookup returns CDR1 MRHNA and CDR2 SNTAGT. The germline V and J ends were trimmed by 0 bases and 3 bases, with 12 bases remaining between them.

This clone was seen more than once but under ten times. The chain recombines TRBV19 with TRBJ1-1; TRBD1 matches 9 bases. CDR1 and CDR2 from the germline V gene are LNHDA and SQIVND (reference sequence). The length of the CDR3 is 15 residues. J lost 4 bases, V lost 2 bases, and 5 bases had no gene match. CDR3 nucleotide sequence: TGTGCCAGTAGTATAACCGGGACAGGGACCACTGAAGCTTTCTTT. Protein product: CASSITGTGTTEAFF.

J is TRBJ2-5 and V is TRBV19; no definite D call. Germline V gene lookup returns CDR1 LNHDA and CDR2 SQIVND (reference sequence). Trimming shortened V by 2 bases and J by 1 base, and 8 bases separated the two germline ends. The CDR3 sequence is 14 residues long. The CDR3 region has the DNA TGTGCCAGTAGTATAATCCACACCCAAGAGACCCAGTACTTC. This codes for CASSIIHTQETQYF. Full variable domain (remainder filled in from reference TRBV19 and TRBJ2-5): DGGITQSPKYLFRKEGQNVTLSCEQNLNHDAMYWYRQDPGQGLRLIYYSQIVNDFQKGDIAEGYSVSREKKESFPLTVTSAQKNPTAFYLCASSIIHTQETQYFGPGTRLLVL.

Regarding this clone: Other nucleotide sequences from this sample produce the same CDR3. The chain links TRBV7-8 to TRBJ2-1, with 7 bases aligning to TRBD1. Germline V lookup: CDR1 SGHVS, CDR2 FQNEAQ. CDR3 length: 14 amino acids. With 6 bases clipped from V and 6 bases from J, the junction kept 8 bases outside the gene matches. The CDR3 nucleotides read TGTGCCAGCAGTTCCTCGACAGGGTCCAATGAGCAGTTCTTC. Its translation: CASSSSTGSNEQFF.

The chain combines TRBV6-6 with TRBJ2-5; 10 nucleotides agree with TRBD1. Trimming removed 5 bases from V and 5 bases from J; junction bases left unmatched: 5. Germline V lookup: CDR1 MNHNY, CDR2 SVGAGI (reference sequence). This CDR3 region has 14 residues. The chain's CDR3 is CASSPTGGGETQYF. The CDR3 DNA is TGTGCCAGCAGTCCGACAGGGGGCGGGGAGACCCAGTACTTC.

The rearrangement links TRBV15 to TRBJ1-4, with D unclear. Germline CDR1 reads LNHNV; CDR2 reads YYDKDF (reference sequence). With 0 bases removed from V and 3 bases from J, the gap between germline ends came to 17 bases. The CDR3 loop spans 18 amino acids. This CDR3 reads CATSRDGRASGANEKLFF. CDR3 DNA: TGTGCCACCAGCAGAGATGGGAGGGCCTCGGGAGCTAATGAAAAACTGTTTTTT.

This clone occurred a few times. This rearrangement joins TRBV6-1 to TRBJ1-2, with D possibly being TRBD1 (5 bases). Deletions cut 5 bases from V and 3 bases from J, with 10 bases between. Germline lookup yields CDR1 MNHNS and CDR2 SASEGT. The CDR3 runs to 13 residues. In DNA form, the CDR3 reads TGTGCCAGCAGTCGGCAGGGCGACTATGGCTACACCTTC. It yields the protein CASSRQGDYGYTF.

The chain combines TRBV11-2 with TRBJ2-5; D might be TRBD1 (6 bases). CDR3 size: 15 residues. Trimming stripped 0 bases from V and 8 bases from J, with 16 bases between. In germline, CDR1 is SGHAT, CDR2 FQNNGV. CDR3 amino acids: CASSLDPAGEHTQYF. CDR3 DNA sequence: TGTGCCAGCAGCTTAGATCCGGCAGGGGAACACACCCAGTACTTC.

There are a few counts of this clone. The chain joins TRBV6-1 to TRBJ1-2; D call uncertain. Germline V gene data show CDR1 as MNHNS and CDR2 as SASEGT. This CDR3 is built from 16 residues. The V end lost 1 base, the J end lost 8 bases, and 20 bases lay between the germline ends. CDR3 bases: TGTGCCAGCAGTGAAGTTTTTTCTGGAGGGATGTGGGGCTACACCTTC. It encodes CASSEVFSGGMWGYTF.

The chain employs TRBV29-1 and TRBJ2-7, with no clear D. This CDR3 is 12 amino acids long. CDR1 and CDR2 (germline): SQVTM, ANQGSEA. Trimming took off 1 base at V and 4 bases at J, with 8 bases between the two ends. This chain's CDR3 is CSVEVERYEQYF. CDR3 coding DNA: TGCAGCGTTGAAGTCGAGAGATACGAGCAGTACTTC.

V and J are TRBV14 and TRBJ2-7, with a possible D match to TRBD1 (5 bases). The V gene lost 3 bases and the J gene lost 1 base, with 16 bases spanning the gap. CDR3 length: 16 amino acids. The germline V gene has CDR1 SGHDN and CDR2 FVKESK. The CDR3 DNA follows: TGTGCCAGCAGCCAGGTAGGGGATAGGGCTTCCTACGAGCAGTACTTC. It specifies CASSQVGDRASYEQYF.

The rearrangement uses TRBV15 and TRBJ2-2; D perhaps matches TRBD1 (5 bases). The CDR3 has 14 residues. Germline V lookup: CDR1 LNHNV, CDR2 YYDKDF (reference sequence). With 5 bases removed from V and 2 bases from J, the gap between germline ends came to 9 bases. CDR3 sequence (DNA): TGTGCCACCAGCGACAGCCCCAACACCGGGGAGCTGTTTTTT. Translating it yields CATSDSPNTGELFF.

The chain has TRBV2 and TRBJ2-5; 15 bases are shared with TRBD2. Germline assignment: CDR1 SNHLY and CDR2 FYNNEI. The CDR3 runs to 17 residues. J was trimmed by 4 bases and V by 4 bases; bases with no gene match: 7. The CDR3 here is CASSAGTSGGKLETQYF. The CDR3 DNA sequence: TGTGCCAGCAGTGCCGGGACTAGCGGGGGGAAACTAGAGACCCAGTACTTC.

The rearrangement links TRBV7-6 to TRBJ2-7; 8 bases are a match to TRBD2. CDR3 length: 13 amino acids. The trim removed 0 bases at V and 7 bases at J, leaving 2 bases unmatched. Germline V gives CDR1 SGHVS, CDR2 FNYEAQ. The DNA of the CDR3 is TGTGCCAGCAGCTTAGCAGGCGGGGGGGAGCAGTACTTC. This gives the protein CASSLAGGGEQYF.

The chain couples TRBV6-1 to TRBJ2-7; D is possibly TRBD2 (6 bases). The V end was cut by 6 bases, the J end by 4 bases, with 10 bases between. This CDR3 region has 12 residues. Germline V gene data show CDR1 as MNHNS and CDR2 as SASEGT. CDR3 bases: TGTGCCAGCAGCCCTAGCGTATACGAGCAGTACTTC. It specifies CASSPSVYEQYF.

The chain links TRBV5-1 to TRBJ2-2; 14 bases are shared with TRBD2. The CDR3 contains 16 residues. Germline CDR1 and CDR2: SGHRS and YFSETQ. The ends lost 4 bases at V and 6 bases at J; junction bases unmatched: 5. The chain's CDR3 is CASSPETSGGAGELFF. The CDR3 nucleotides read TGCGCCAGCAGCCCGGAGACTAGCGGGGGGGCCGGGGAGCTGTTTTTT.

This chain links TRBV15 with TRBJ1-4, with a weak D call TRBD1 (6 bases). CDR1 and CDR2 from the germline V gene are LNHNV and YYDKDF (reference sequence). Trimming stripped 1 base from V and 8 bases from J, with 17 bases between. The CDR3 loop spans 16 amino acids. CDR3 nucleotide sequence: TGTGCCACCAGCAGAGGTGGTCAGGGGCCATCGGAAAAACTGTTTTTT. Translation gives CATSRGGQGPSEKLFF.

The chain couples TRBV7-6 to TRBJ2-5; 7 nucleotides match TRBD2. V shed 3 bases, J shed 5 bases, and the junction held 9 bases outside the gene matches. The CDR3 extends over 15 amino acids. Germline loops: CDR1 SGHVS, CDR2 FNYEAQ. The CDR3 region is CASSFGPGREETQYF. The CDR3 bases are TGTGCCAGCAGCTTTGGTCCGGGGAGGGAGGAGACCCAGTACTTC.

The DNA of the CDR3 is TGTGCCAGCAGAGGGACAGGGGGCCAATACGAGCAGTACTTC. Translating it yields CASRGTGGQYEQYF. The V and J genes are TRBV2 and TRBJ2-7; 12 nucleotides line up with TRBD1. The trim removed 6 bases at V and 4 bases at J, leaving 4 bases unmatched. The V gene's germline CDR1 is SNHLY and CDR2 FYNNEI. The CDR3 loop spans 14 amino acids.

The chain has TRBV5-6 and TRBJ2-1; 8 bases align to TRBD1. J gave up 8 bases and V 4 bases, and 5 bases lay outside the gene matches. The germline V gene has CDR1 SGHDT and CDR2 YYEEEE. This CDR3 is built from 13 residues. CDR3 coding DNA: TGTGCCAGCAGCCCCCAGGGGGCATATGAGCAGTTCTTC. Amino acids: CASSPQGAYEQFF.

Written as DNA, the CDR3 is TGTGCCAGCAGCTTGGGCGGACAGGGTGCCCAGTACTTC. Its protein product is CASSLGGQGAQYF. The chain is built from TRBV5-4 and TRBJ2-5; 8 bases line up with TRBD1. The CDR3 covers 13 residues. The junction had 4 bases not matched to a gene; V was cut back by 0 bases and J by 9 bases. Germline CDR1 is SGHNT and CDR2 is YYREEE (reference sequence).